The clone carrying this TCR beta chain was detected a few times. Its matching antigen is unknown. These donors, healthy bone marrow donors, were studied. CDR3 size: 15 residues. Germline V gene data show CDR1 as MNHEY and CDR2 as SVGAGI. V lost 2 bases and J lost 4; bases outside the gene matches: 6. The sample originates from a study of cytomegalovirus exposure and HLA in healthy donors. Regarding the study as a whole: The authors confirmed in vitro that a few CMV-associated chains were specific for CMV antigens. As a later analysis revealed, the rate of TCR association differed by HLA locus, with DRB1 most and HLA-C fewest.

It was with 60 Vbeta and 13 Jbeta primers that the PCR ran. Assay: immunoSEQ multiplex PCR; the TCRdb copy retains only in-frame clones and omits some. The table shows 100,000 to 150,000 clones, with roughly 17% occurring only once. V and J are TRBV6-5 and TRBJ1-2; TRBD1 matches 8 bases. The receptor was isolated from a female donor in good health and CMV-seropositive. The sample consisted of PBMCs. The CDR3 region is CASSYTDRGGYGYTF. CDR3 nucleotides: TGTGCCAGCAGTTACACAGACAGGGGAGGCTATGGCTACACCTTC.